This T cell receptor beta chain stems from a study of shared clonotypes between healthy human individuals. The CDR3 consists of 14 residues. Trimming cost V 8 bases and J 5 bases; bases outside gene matches: 5. Germline CDR1 is MNHNS and CDR2 is SASEGT. This clone appeared a single time. The assay was immunoSEQ multiplex PCR, and TCRdb's table has in-frame clones only and misses some. This sample has 2.3 million or so clones, with roughly 93% found just once. The V and J genes are TRBV6-1 and TRBJ2-2; 10 nucleotides agree with TRBD1. The source is a man younger than 35 in good health. Some clones in this sample may be carry-over from other donors' samples. Source material: naive CD4+ T cells from PBMCs. Subset described: CD45RA+ positively selected. CDR3 bases: TGTGCCAGCTGGGACAGGGGCCGAACCGGGGAGCTGTTTTTT. Protein product: CASWDRGRTGELFF.